The clone carrying this T cell receptor (beta chain) was found many times. The data originate from a study of blood T cell repertoires in COVID-19. Original processing methods: Reference gene primer amplification yielded estimated nucleated cell counts. This table comes from immunoSEQ multiplex PCR, and its TCRdb copy is limited to in-frame clones, with some not included. Clone size and the V and J calls come from that table; the DNA yielded D and trimming. The data contain 200,000 to 250,000 clones, roughly 80% of them singletons. CDR1 and CDR2 (germline): LGHNA, YNFKEQ. Trimming shortened V by 0 bases and J by 5 bases, and 14 bases separated the two germline ends. The CDR3 length is 15 residues.

This clonotype was obtained from an elderly woman with COVID-19, enrolled during active disease. Input material: peripheral blood. J is TRBJ2-7 and V is TRBV4-2; D perhaps matches TRBD2 (5 bases). CDR3 sequence reads: CASSQDLRADDEQYF. As DNA, the CDR3 is TGTGCCAGCAGCCAAGATCTTCGAGCGGATGACGAGCAGTACTTC.